This T cell receptor (beta chain) was recorded in a study of T cell repertoires in cytomegalovirus infection. Points from the study as a whole: Summed public TCR beta family frequency identified CMV carriers bearing the relevant HLA.

TCRdb independently ran MiXCR on the reads; one entry per CDR3 protein. The sample shows almost 550,000 distinct CDR3 sequences, approximately 15% of them seen only once. Germline V gives CDR1 SGHTA, CDR2 FQGTGA. With V trimmed by 3 bases and J by 0 bases, 2 bases remained unmatched. The CDR3 is made up of 16 amino acids. This clonotype was seen more than once but under ten times. Its antigen remains unknown. The sequencing sample was made of CD8+ T cells from PBMCs. The chain has TRBV7-3 and TRBJ2-1; 10 positions match TRBD2. The sequence was obtained from a human donor in good health (CMV status not recorded). Some clones in this sample may be carry-over from other donors' samples. Here the CDR3 DNA reads TGTGCCAGCAGCTTCCTAGCGGGAGTCTCCTACAATGAGCAGTTCTTC. Translating it yields CASSFLAGVSYNEQFF. Based on the CDR3 plus reference TRBV7-3 and TRBJ2-1, the full variable domain is GAGVSQTPSNKVTEKGKYVELRCDPISGHTALYWYRQSLGQGPEFLIYFQGTGAADDSGLPNDRFFAVRPEGSVSTLKIQRTERGDSAVYLCASSFLAGVSYNEQFFGPGTRLTVL.